Following are 14 T cell receptor beta chains from one sample sequenced in a study of T cell repertoires in cytomegalovirus infection. These receptors have no identified antigens. TCRdb fed the reads into MiXCR, producing one record per CDR3 protein. This sample has hundreds of thousands of distinct CDR3 sequences, with roughly 31% found just once. The sequences come from cultured CD8+ T cells from PBMCs, collected from culture after CMV antigen stimulation. These receptors all come from a human donor in good health (CMV status not recorded). Some clones in this sample may be carry-over from other donors' samples.

V and J are TRBV12-3 or TRBV12-4 and TRBJ2-1, with D unclear. The length of the CDR3 is 14 residues. Trimming left V 8 bases short and J 2 bases short, with 13 bases between. The CDR3 loop reads CASGEGAPYNEQFF. As DNA, the CDR3 is TGTGCCAGCGGGGAAGGAGCTCCCTACAATGAGCAGTTCTTC.

The chain is built from TRBV28 and TRBJ2-3, with 9 nucleotides matching TRBD1. The CDR3 totals 16 residues. Germline V gene sequence: CDR1 MDHEN, CDR2 SYDVKM. J was trimmed by 2 bases and V by 4 bases; bases with no gene match: 7. Here the CDR3 DNA reads TGTGCCAGCAGTTCCCGGGACAGGGAAGACACAGATACGCAGTATTTT. Encoded protein: CASSSRDREDTDTQYF.

The V and J genes are TRBV9 and TRBJ2-5, with 7 bases aligning to TRBD2. The ends lost 3 bases at V and 1 base at J; junction bases unmatched: 6. CDR3 size: 15 residues. Germline-derived CDR1 and CDR2 are SGDLS and YYNGEE. This CDR3 is CASSESGAIQETQYF. The CDR3, as DNA: TGTGCCAGCAGCGAAAGCGGGGCTATCCAAGAGACCCAGTACTTC. The full variable domain, its missing parts supplied by reference TRBV9 and TRBJ2-5, is DSGVTQTPKHLITATGQRVTLRCSPRSGDLSVYWYQQSLDQGLQFLIQYYNGEERAKGNILERFSAQQFPDLHSELNLSSLELGDSALYFCASSESGAIQETQYFGPGTRLLVL.

The V gene is TRBV11-1, the J gene TRBJ2-1; TRBD1 or TRBD2 may be the D gene (5 bases each). This CDR3 is 15 amino acids long. Trimming pared 5 bases from V and 1 base from J, leaving 12 bases between. CDR1 is SGHAT, CDR2 FQDESV, per germline (reference sequence). The CDR3 region is CASSLAWGSYNEQFF. The CDR3 nucleotides are TGTGCCAGCAGCCTGGCCTGGGGGTCCTACAATGAGCAGTTCTTC. Using reference TRBV11-1 and TRBJ2-1 for the parts outside the CDR3, the full variable domain is EAEVAQSPRYKITEKSQAVAFWCDPISGHATLYWYRQILGQGPELLVQFQDESVVDDSQLPKDRFSAERLKGVDSTLKIQPAELGDSAMYLCASSLAWGSYNEQFFGPGTRLTVL.

The V gene is TRBV29-1, the J gene TRBJ1-2; 8 nucleotides agree with TRBD1. The germline CDR1 and CDR2 sequences are SQVTM and ANQGSEA. The junction had 4 bases not matched to a gene; V was cut back by 4 bases and J by 6 bases. The CDR3 spans 12 residues. The CDR3: CSVGGQGDGYTF. DNA for the CDR3: TGCAGCGTTGGTGGACAGGGAGATGGCTACACCTTC.

In regard to this clonotype: At one end, the junction sequence differs from germline, possibly due to a read error. The chain is built from TRBV4-1 and TRBJ1-1; D remains ambiguous. Germline V lookup: CDR1 MGHRA, CDR2 YSYEKL. CDR3 size: 13 residues. The CDR3 DNA reads as TGTGCCAGCAGCCAAGATGACGTTACTGAAGCTTTCTTT. Protein sequence: CASSQDDVTEAFF.

This clonotype was observed many times. The chain recombines TRBV6-2 or TRBV6-3 with TRBJ1-1; the D gene is possibly TRBD1 (5 bases). Per the germline V gene, CDR1 is MNHEY and CDR2 is SVGEGT. This CDR3 comprises 15 residues. With 2 bases removed from V and 4 bases from J, the gap between germline ends came to 14 bases. For the CDR3, the DNA is TGTGCCAGCAGTTACGAGGCCCCAGGGCTCACTGAAGCTTTCTTT. It specifies CASSYEAPGLTEAFF.

The chain couples TRBV12-5 to TRBJ2-7; 10 bases map to TRBD1. This CDR3 contains 15 residues. Germline V gene data show CDR1 as LGHNT and CDR2 as FRNRAP. J lost 2 bases, V lost 5 bases, and 6 bases had no gene match. The CDR3 sequence: CASGAGTGDPYEQYF. In nucleotides, the CDR3 is TGTGCTAGTGGTGCCGGGACAGGGGACCCCTACGAGCAGTACTTC.

The rearrangement uses TRBV6-1 and TRBJ2-4, with D perhaps matching TRBD1 or TRBD2 (5 bases each). With 5 bases removed from V and 9 bases from J, the gap between germline ends came to 23 bases. The V gene's germline CDR1 is MNHNS and CDR2 SASEGT. The CDR3 runs to 16 residues. The CDR3 sequence is CASSPSFEGRVAIQYF. The CDR3 DNA reads TGTGCCAGCAGTCCATCTTTTGAGGGGCGAGTTGCCATTCAGTACTTC.

The J gene is TRBJ2-1, the V gene TRBV2, with a weak D call TRBD1 (5 bases). Between the trimmed V and J ends, which lost 6 bases and 5 bases, there was a span of 8 bases. The CDR3 totals 12 residues. Germline V lookup: CDR1 SNHLY, CDR2 FYNNEI. CDR3 sequence (DNA): TGTGCCAGCAGCAGGGCAAACAATGAGCAGTTCTTC. This sequence encodes CASSRANNEQFF.

V and J are TRBV6-2 or TRBV6-3 and TRBJ2-1, with no clear D. Germline V CDR1 and CDR2: MNHEY, SVGEGT. V lost 8 bases, J lost 9 bases, and 14 bases lay in between. CDR3 size: 12 residues. Here the CDR3 reads CASGHHSLEQFF. DNA of the CDR3: TGTGCCAGCGGTCATCATTCGCTTGAGCAGTTCTTC.

In regard to this clonotype: The germline gene is not matched at one end of the junction; a read error may be the cause. The chain recombines TRBV5-4 with TRBJ1-4; maybe TRBD1 (5 bases). This CDR3 is 13 amino acids long. Germline V gene data show CDR1 as SGHNT and CDR2 as YYREEE (reference sequence). This chain's CDR3 is CTSSTRGGEKLFF. CDR3 nucleotides: TGTACCAGCAGCACCCGGGGGGGGGAAAAACTGTTTTTT.

As for this clonotype: Given a much more abundant clone one base away, this may be a read error. The chain couples TRBV7-3 to TRBJ2-3; possible D gene TRBD2, 5 bases. The CDR3 loop spans 15 amino acids. V lost 2 bases to trimming and J lost 3 bases, with 12 bases between them. The germline V gene encodes CDR1 SGHTA and CDR2 FQGTGA. The CDR3 region is CASSLGEGNTDTQYF. CDR3 DNA sequence: TGTGCCAGCAGCTTAGGCGAGGGAAATACAGATACGCAGTATTTT.

The CDR3 reads CSALDSDEQYV. The CDR3 DNA is TGCAGTGCGTTGGACTCGGACGAGCAGTACGTC. The gene calls are TRBV20-1 and TRBJ2-7; D perhaps matches TRBD2 (5 bases). V gave up 6 bases and J gave up 5 bases, with 11 bases separating them. In germline, CDR1 is DFQATT, CDR2 SNEGSKA (reference sequence). The CDR3 totals 11 residues.